In its sample, the clone carrying this T cell receptor (beta chain) was seen once. Its specificity is unknown. Clones were sequenced by immunoSEQ multiplex PCR, and TCRdb holds only the in-frame ones, with some missing. Of around 70,000 clones in the sample, 70% to 90% were seen once. CDR3 size: 15 residues. V was pared by 3 bases and J by 1 base, with 4 bases of the junction left unmatched. CDR1 is MDHEN, CDR2 SYDVKM, per germline. The sample comes from a study of T cell responses to AZD1222 COVID-19 vaccine. Findings and limits, study-wide: Elevations in Spike-specific TCR breadth and depth followed administration of two AZD1222 doses. Seropositive at baseline were only a handful of AZD1222 recipients.

The clonotype comes from an adult who received the MenACWY meningococcal vaccine as a control. The source was peripheral blood, collected 28 days after the second dose of the MenACWY control vaccine. The chain recombines TRBV28 with TRBJ2-7; the match to TRBD1 covers 9 bases. CDR3 protein: CASSLAGTGSYEQYF. In DNA form, the CDR3 reads TGTGCCAGCAGTTTGGCCGGGACAGGGTCCTACGAGCAGTACTTC.